This T cell receptor (beta chain) was found in a study of glioma-infiltrating T cells. About the research overall: Samples included WHO grade II oligodendrogliomas or astrocytomas and initial-diagnosis grade IV glioblastomas. About one million peripheral T cells were targeted at about 4- to 11-fold coverage. Study-wide points: A blood CDR3 motif signature was depleted in highly divergent patients. Above-expected tissue-blood divergence occurred in all gliomas, most in low-grade ones.

With regard to this clonotype: The antigen is not known.

Using RNA template, CDR3s of TCR alpha and beta were amplified with iRepertoire arm-PCR. TCRdb used MiXCR to reprocess the multiplex PCR reads, holding one entry per CDR3 protein. The table records more than 350,000 distinct CDR3 sequences, about two fifths of them present only once. CDR1 and CDR2 from the germline V gene are SGHAT and FQDESV (reference sequence). This CDR3 has 16 amino acids. Trimming took off 5 bases at V and 8 bases at J, with 22 bases between the two ends. This clonotype was obtained from a human donor with low-grade glioma or glioblastoma, undergoing nonglioma brain surgery, or in good health (not recorded which). The sequencing sample was made of glioma tissue, nonneoplastic brain tissue, or PBMCs (not recorded which). V is TRBV11-1 and J is TRBJ2-1; D remains unclear. The CDR3 reads CASSHLLDSTWDEQFF. As DNA, the CDR3 is TGTGCCAGCAGCCACTTATTGGATTCTACATGGGATGAGCAGTTCTTC.